This entry concerns a single TCR beta chain. This entry comes from a study of technical replicates of blood from several donors. Here immunoSEQ multiplex PCR was the method, and the copy in TCRdb shows in-frame clones only, minus some. The sample yields 58,000 or so clones, approximately 86% seen once. Germline CDR1 reads SGHTA; CDR2 reads FQGNSA. The CDR3 has 15 amino acids. Trimming removed 3 bases at V and 0 bases at J, with 12 bases between. This clonotype originated in a human donor in good health. Some clones in this sample may be carry-over from other donors' samples. What was sequenced was PBMCs. J is TRBJ2-7 and V is TRBV7-2; unclear D gene. CDR3: CASSLGPASSYEQYF. As DNA, the CDR3 is TGTGCCAGCAGCTTGGGCCCCGCCAGCTCCTACGAGCAGTACTTC.